The entry below gives a single TCR beta chain sequence along with its context. Its antigen target is currently unknown. Qualities for individual bases were not recorded, and no much larger clone is one base off. The method was the immunoSEQ multiplex PCR assay. A mixture of 60 forward primers for TCR Vbeta segments and 13 reverse primers for TCR Jbeta segments was used in the multiplex PCR. A multiplex PCR assay on genomic DNA amplified the CDR3 region of rearranged TCR beta genes. The Illumina HiSeq System was used to sequence the amplified TCR beta libraries as 87-base-pair reads. The source study handled its data this way. A later analysis tallied around 80 million unique TCR beta chains across the 666 repertoires, and some 10 million of those chains were shared by two or more donors. Raw reads were error-corrected and collapsed into unique sequences with a nearest-neighbor algorithm that merged closely related sequences to remove PCR and sequencing errors. Alignment of CDR3 sequences to IMGT reference sequences was used to assign V, D and J gene segments. Each retained sequence needed at least a six-nucleotide match to both a V gene segment and a J gene segment. Rearrangements were classified as productive when the CDR3 lacked stop codons and remained in frame with V and J, and all other rearrangements were classified as non-productive. CDR3 was defined by IMGT convention, running from the second conserved V-encoded cysteine to the conserved J-encoded phenylalanine. In an earlier analysis of around 640 of the donors, sequences lacking an unambiguous match to a single V gene segment were excluded. An earlier analysis of around 600 of the donors classified V segments as functional when productive rearrangements were above 56.7% and as segregating when the standard deviation between donors was above 5%. A statistical classification framework was built for diagnosing cytomegalovirus status from the catalog of TCR beta chain sequences. In a later analysis, V and J genes were assigned by comparing TCR nucleotide sequences against IMGT/GENE-DB human TR gene sequences. The TCRdist pipeline was used in a later analysis to assign CDR3 sequences and most-parsimonious VDJ recombination scenarios. In a later analysis, each TCR beta chain was defined by its CDR3 amino acid sequence together with its V-gene family, and reads lacking a unique V-gene family were excluded. As a way to deal with suspected cross-contamination and a sequencing artifact, a later analysis dropped 450 to 700 nucleotide sequences that were highly shared and had low generation probability. A later analysis calculated a clonal expansion index for each public chain from normalized within-repertoire ranks of inferred template counts. In a later analysis, generation probabilities were computed with a VDJ recombination model fitted to out-of-frame rearrangements, and the resulting probabilities were checked against IGoR. A later analysis scored TCR-TCR, TCR-HLA and TCR-CMV co-occurrence with hypergeometric tests, applying a repertoire-size bias correction to TCR pairs. False discovery rates were estimated in a later analysis by permuting HLA or CMV assignments 20 times. A later analysis grouped co-occurring TCRs with DBSCAN, adding TCRdist sequence similarity when clustering within HLA-allele-positive subsets. Repertoires with fewer than 30,000 or more than 120,000 public chains, plus five repertoires with anomalous nucleotide sharing, were excluded from co-occurrence clustering. Sourced from immuneACCESS, this table was stored by TCRdb with only in-frame sequences that have V and J called. A share of the clones is absent; for the studies checked, an unresolved V gene accounts for under half, and the remainder has no known explanation. D and trimming come from the DNA, and the V and J calls and clone size come from that table. This sample comprises about 300,000 clones, 80% to 90% of them detected only once. The top ten constitute less than 4% of the sample.

The cohort was made up of 666 healthy bone marrow donors. Cohort members were all nominally healthy when sampled, although unrecorded immune exposures were likely present. The donor tested CMV seropositive, placing the donor among the roughly 300 seropositive members of the cohort. Each donor provided a peripheral blood sample, and peripheral blood mononuclear cells were used for TCR beta sequencing. The Qiagen DNeasy Blood Extraction Kit was used to extract genomic DNA from the blood cell samples. The sample comes from a study of cytomegalovirus exposure and HLA in healthy donors (dated 2017 in TCRdb). Looking at the study overall: In an earlier analysis of 587 of the donors, 250 to 300 Gb of sequence data and 100 million or so unique TCR beta sequences from roughly 180 million T cells were reported. All discovery cohort repertoires had been generated on a single sequencing platform. Class I and class II HLA loci were covered by the typing at four-digit resolution. Rather than using new phenotypic data, the later analysis identified candidate immune exposures from TCR beta sequences and from how often those sequences occurred across donors. Besides the first cohort of under 700 subjects, a separate validation cohort made up of some 110 different subjects was used. The genetic ancestry cluster associated with self-reported Caucasian donors included around 76% of the 350 to 500 genotyped donors. Donor age, sex, ethnicity and CMV serostatus were compiled alongside the repertoire data. The study profiled the T cell repertoires of 500 to 800 subjects by immunosequencing and related them to cytomegalovirus serostatus. Typing coverage differed by locus: A, B, C, DRB1 and DQB1 were typed in roughly 620-640 donors, DQA1 in 522, DPA1 in around 580, and DPB1 in approximately 450. On average, roughly 250,000 unique TCR beta nucleotide sequences were sequenced per donor among a few hundred genotyped donors of the cohort, with roughly 18% of those sequences being non-productive. In an earlier analysis of roughly 600 of the donors, high-throughput TCR beta sequencing was used to judge whether each TCR beta V gene segment behaved as functional or pseudogenic. A later analysis re-analyzed previously published TCR beta repertoires from roughly 690 donors and added high-resolution HLA genotyping to study TCR occurrence patterns. Five DR-DQ haplotypes were treated as single units for association and clustering because of strong linkage in the cohort. The study aimed to test whether cataloging public T cell receptors could reveal signatures of past pathogen exposure. Genome-wide SNP genotypes for about three fifths of the 666 donors were used in a later genetic analysis, which treated that subset as a discovery cohort. An early release covering approximately 600 HLA-typed donors comprised about 300 gigabases of sequencing data and approximately 85 million unique TCR sequences. To predict cytomegalovirus infection status, the study combined high-throughput TCR immunosequencing, statistical association of individual TCRs with disease status, and machine learning.

Study-wide conclusions, independent of this receptor: Across donors, most TCR sequences were observed very rarely, whereas some public TCRs were present in many individuals. Because counts were too low, 15 to 20 rarely observed V segments, including chromosome 9 orphons, were left out of the earlier analysis of several hundred of the donors. In a later analysis, several top co-occurrence clusters were reported to appear linked to parvovirus B19, influenza, CMV and Epstein-Barr virus. CMV serostatus was the only immune exposure information available for the cohort. A further reported finding was that TCR beta sequences accurately predicted the HLA-A and HLA-B alleles for most subjects in the first cohort. Most CMV-associated TCR beta chains appeared to be HLA-restricted in a later analysis, and the HLA associations seemed to be driven largely by CMV exposure. Linkage disequilibrium might explain the correlated functional status among segregating V segments, but an unknown experimental factor could not be excluded. Because some donors lacked HLA typing at each locus, the association tests relied only on the typed subset. In a later genetic analysis, a missense DCLRE1C variant was associated with V-gene and J-gene trimming of TCR beta chains, and the association was replicated in an independent cohort. In both the original and validation cohorts, the classifier was reported to diagnose cytomegalovirus status with high specificity and sensitivity. When HLA alleles, especially DR and DQ, strongly co-occurred, TCR associations were difficult to assign to individual alleles. The 87-base-pair reads could not distinguish some IMGT-functional V segments, including TRBV6-2 and TRBV6-3, so those segments were excluded. In a later analysis, HLA-associated TCR beta chains were found to be more clonally expanded and to have lower generation probabilities than equally common non-associated chains. In an earlier analysis of under 600 of the donors, most TCR beta V segments were observed in productive rearrangements about 87% or about 30% of the time, broadly matching IMGT annotations. In a later analysis, over 15,000 TCR beta sequences were associated with specific HLA alleles at a false discovery rate of 0.05. According to the authors, the approach could potentially be generalized to other disease states and immunological phenotypes. Only TCR beta chains were sequenced in this cohort, and the absence of alpha or paired-chain data limited detectable features. A group of highly shared sequence variants was considered likely to be a technical artifact of the sequencing pipeline. Three of the identified cytomegalovirus-associated TCR beta chains were confirmed in vitro to be specific for cytomegalovirus antigens. Presence/absence analyses assumed roughly uniform sequencing depth across donors, an assumption that may not hold. According to a later genetic analysis, donors in an Asian-associated ancestry cluster had fewer N-insertions in productive TCRs than the approximately 650-donor mean. In a later analysis, the rate of TCR association differed among HLA loci, with DRB1 alleles having the most associated TCRs and HLA-C alleles having the fewest. In the study, roughly 160 TCR beta chains were listed as associated with cytomegalovirus.

V and J lose 0 bases and 5 bases, and a span of 15 bases separates them. CDR1 and CDR2, per the germline V gene, are SGDLS and YYNGEE. Spanning cysteine to phenylalanine, the CDR3 consists of 16 amino acids. Of the read, only the CDR3 DNA is kept; its 48 bases are in frame from base 1. The receptor was isolated from a man in his forties in good health and CMV-seropositive. This sequence uses TRBV9 and TRBJ2-1; 6 matching bases give a weak D call of TRBD2. The sample consisted of PBMCs. The CDR3 in this case is CASSVDTSWSHNEQFF. The nucleotides read TGTGCCAGCAGCGTAGATACTAGCTGGTCCCACAATGAGCAGTTCTTC.